These 7 T cell receptor beta chains were all obtained from the same sample, sequenced in a study of T-cell memory formation after mild COVID-19. MiXCR was run by TCRdb on the 5' RACE reads, yielding one entry per CDR3 protein. Among 410,000 or so distinct CDR3 sequences listed, under 25% were seen once. Sequences were obtained from PBMCs or a T cell subset sorted from them (not recorded which). The receptor source for this set is an adult woman who had mild COVID-19 (a few samples of this study predate the infection). Cell type and time point are not known.

This clonotype was recorded a few times. The chain recombines TRBV5-1 with TRBJ2-1; possibly TRBD2 for D (6 bases). In germline, CDR1 is SGHRS, CDR2 YFSETQ. The V end lost 0 bases, the J end lost 4 bases, and 17 bases lay between the germline ends. The CDR3 has 17 amino acids. CDR3 bases: TGCGCCAGCAGCTTGGAATCGGGCGGAGGGCCATACAATGAGCAGTTCTTC. Its protein product is CASSLESGGGPYNEQFF.

The CDR3 reads CASSLRNSGANVLTF. CDR3 nucleotides: TGCGCCAGCAGCTTACGAAACTCTGGGGCCAACGTCCTGACTTTC. The V call is TRBV5-1, the J call TRBJ2-6; D not resolved. CDR1 and CDR2 (germline): SGHRS, YFSETQ. V shed 2 bases and J shed 0 bases, with 6 bases lying between them. The CDR3 covers 15 residues.

This chain joins TRBV9 and TRBJ2-1, with TRBD1 matching over 8 bases. Trimming at V came to 2 bases and at J to 4 bases, leaving 5 bases not matched to a gene. CDR1 SGDLS and CDR2 YYNGEE come from the germline V gene. The CDR3 runs 15 residues. The CDR3 spells CASSVTDREYNEQFF. In nucleotides, the CDR3 is TGTGCCAGCAGCGTCACGGACAGGGAATACAATGAGCAGTTCTTC.

This clonotype was recorded a few times. The V and J genes are TRBV2 and TRBJ2-4, with D possibly being TRBD1 (5 bases). Germline V CDR1 and CDR2: SNHLY, FYNNEI. This CDR3 spans 18 amino acids. With 6 bases removed from V and 0 bases from J, the gap between germline ends came to 21 bases. This CDR3 reads CASRPEQTGALAKNIQYF. CDR3 DNA sequence: TGTGCCAGCAGGCCAGAGCAAACAGGAGCTCTAGCCAAAAACATTCAGTACTTC.

This clonotype was found many times. The chain employs TRBV5-6 and TRBJ1-5; tentatively, D is TRBD1 (5 bases). V was trimmed by 8 bases and J by 5 bases, leaving 17 bases between them. Germline V gene data show CDR1 as SGHDT and CDR2 as YYEEEE. The CDR3 extends over 14 amino acids. The CDR3 is CASSRQSSYQPQHF. In DNA, the CDR3 is TGTGCCAGTAGCCGACAGTCGAGTTATCAGCCCCAGCATTTT.

Here the CDR3 reads CASSLAGGEGIQYF. The CDR3 region has the DNA TGTGCCAGCAGCTTAGCAGGGGGCGAGGGCATTCAGTACTTC. V usage is TRBV7-9 and J usage is TRBJ2-4; 7 bases are shared with TRBD1. V lost 0 bases and J lost 9; bases outside the gene matches: 5. Germline CDR1 SEHNR, CDR2 FQNEAQ (reference sequence). CDR3 size: 14 residues.

This clonotype was seen ten or more times. This chain joins TRBV7-2 and TRBJ2-7; no firm D call. In germline, CDR1 is SGHTA, CDR2 FQGNSA. There are 11 residues in the CDR3. V lost 2 bases, J lost 9 bases, and 8 bases lay in between. The CDR3 region has the DNA TGTGCCAGCAGCTTACGGATGAGGCAGTACTTC. It translates to CASSLRMRQYF.